Listed here are 7 T cell receptor beta chains from one sample, sequenced in a study of blood T cells in healthy people across ages. A second PCR, run for roughly 7 to 12 cycles, used a sample-barcoded 5' primer plus a J-beta primer mix. TCRdb re-called the 5' RACE reads through MiXCR, storing one row per CDR3 protein. There are about 1.7 million distinct CDR3 sequences in the sample; about 28% occur only once, and roughly 8% lies in the top ten. Specimen: blood. The receptors here all came from a woman in her 30s in good health.

This clonotype was recorded many times. The gene calls are TRBV4-1 and TRBJ2-1, with D perhaps TRBD1 or TRBD2 (6 bases each). The CDR3 runs to 15 residues. The V end lost 4 bases, the J end lost 2 bases, and 12 bases lay between the germline ends. Germline CDR1 is MGHRA and CDR2 is YSYEKL. The CDR3 sequence: CASSLKGGPYNEQFF. The CDR3 nucleotides read TGCGCCAGCAGCCTCAAGGGGGGCCCCTACAATGAGCAGTTCTTC.

The V gene is TRBV18, the J gene TRBJ1-5; D ambiguous. Trimming removed 0 bases at V and 3 bases at J, with 9 bases between. The CDR3 length is 15 residues. The germline V gene has CDR1 KGHSH and CDR2 LQKENI. The CDR3 sequence is CASSPPGPPNQPQHF. The CDR3 region has the DNA TGTGCCAGCTCACCACCGGGCCCCCCCAATCAGCCCCAGCATTTT.

This clonotype was seen once. The rearrangement joins TRBV12-3 or TRBV12-4 to TRBJ1-3; D ambiguous. This CDR3 is built from 12 residues. V was trimmed by 7 bases and J by 0 bases, leaving 4 bases between them. The DNA of the CDR3 is TGTGCCAGCACGGTCTCTGGAAACACCATATATTTT. Residues: CASTVSGNTIYF.

This clonotype was seen at least ten times. V and J are TRBV20-1 and TRBJ2-7; 7 positions agree with TRBD1. CDR3 length equals 14 residues. V shed 0 bases and J 2 bases; nucleotides not matched to a gene: 4. Germline-derived CDR1 and CDR2 are DFQATT and SNEGSKA (reference sequence). The CDR3 reads CSARDPGQPYEQYF. In DNA, the CDR3 is TGCAGTGCTAGAGATCCGGGACAGCCCTACGAGCAGTACTTC.

This sequence joins TRBV7-2 and TRBJ2-3; D not certain. Germline V gene lookup returns CDR1 SGHTA and CDR2 FQGNSA. Between the trimmed V and J ends, which lost 1 base and 5 bases, there was a span of 10 bases. The CDR3 runs to 14 residues. The CDR3 DNA is TGTGCCAGCAGCTTAGTACCCTCCCAAGATACGCAGTATTTT. Translated: CASSLVPSQDTQYF.

The sample holds a few counts of this clonotype. This chain connects TRBV20-1 to TRBJ2-5; D is perhaps TRBD2 (6 bases). V dropped 3 bases and J dropped 1 base, with 12 bases sitting between them. Germline CDR1 reads DFQATT; CDR2 reads SNEGSKA (reference sequence). The CDR3 totals 14 residues. The CDR3 nucleotides are TGCAGTGCTAGCGCGGGGCCATTCCAAGAGACCCAGTACTTC. Protein product: CSASAGPFQETQYF.

The chain couples TRBV20-1 to TRBJ1-2; maybe TRBD1 (6 bases). V dropped 6 bases and J dropped 5 bases, with 22 bases sitting between them. CDR1 and CDR2 from the germline V gene are DFQATT and SNEGSKA (reference sequence). The CDR3 length is 15 residues. CDR3 residues: CSAEAGARDPYGYTF. CDR3 sequence (DNA): TGCAGTGCCGAAGCGGGGGCTAGGGATCCTTATGGCTACACCTTC.